Each of the 2 T cell receptor beta chains below was sequenced from the same sample in a study of naive and memory T cell subsets. For blood and skin samples, reverse transcription used TCR alpha and beta constant primers. TCRdb passed the UMI-ligation and nested PCR reads through MiXCR, listing each CDR3 protein once. The sample carries over 15,000 distinct CDR3 sequences, more than 9% recorded once. Treatment in this sample: skin biopsy from PPD injection site in Mantoux-positive individual. Cells were not sorted; total RNA input targeted about 1 to 1000 ng. Sequencing used skin, obtained from a tuberculin skin test site. Receptor source: an adult in good health.

This clonotype is categorized as medium-sized. The chain employs TRBV10-3 and TRBJ1-1; no clear D gene. There are 14 residues in the CDR3. CDR1 is ENHRY, CDR2 SYGVKD, per germline. With 3 bases removed from V and 3 bases from J, the gap between germline ends came to 11 bases. The CDR3 nucleotides read TGTGCCATCAGTGATATGGGTGGTGACACTGAAGCTTTCTTT. The encoded protein is CAISDMGGDTEAFF.

This clonotype is medium-sized (0.01 to 0.1%) in the sample. The CDR3 protein is CASSVDASYEQYF. DNA of the CDR3: TGTGCCAGCAGCGTAGATGCCAGTTACGAGCAGTACTTC. The chain links TRBV7-2 to TRBJ2-7; D not certain. This CDR3 spans 13 amino acids. The germline V and J ends were trimmed by 5 bases and 4 bases, with 12 bases remaining between them. Germline CDR1 reads SGHTA; CDR2 reads FQGNSA.